The 3 T cell receptor beta chains listed next were all sequenced from one sample in a study of blood T cell repertoires in COVID-19. Produced via immunoSEQ multiplex PCR; TCRdb's table is partial and in-frame only. The sample consists of a few hundred thousand clones, around 88% of them appearing once. Source material: PBMCs or T cells enriched from blood (not recorded which). These receptors all come from a middle-aged woman who had recovered from COVID-19.

The chain combines TRBV5-1 with TRBJ2-3, with a weak D call TRBD1 (6 bases). The V gene lost 2 bases and the J gene lost 3 bases, with 16 bases spanning the gap. Germline V gene data show CDR1 as SGHRS and CDR2 as YFSETQ. This CDR3 spans 16 amino acids. The DNA for the CDR3 is TGCGCCAGCAGCTTAAGGATCTCAGGGGCGACAGATACGCAGTATTTT. It translates to CASSLRISGATDTQYF.

The chain carries TRBV5-6 and TRBJ1-2; the match to TRBD1 covers 8 bases. Germline CDR1 reads SGHDT; CDR2 reads YYEEEE. The CDR3 contains 14 residues. The J segment lost 0 bases and the V segment lost 6 bases, leaving 4 bases of the junction unmatched. The CDR3 loop is CASKGQASNYGYTF. In nucleotides, the CDR3 is TGTGCCAGCAAGGGACAGGCATCTAACTATGGCTACACCTTC.

The rearrangement uses TRBV27 and TRBJ1-1; D unresolved. The ends were cut back, 0 bases at V and 4 bases at J, with 12 bases in the middle. Germline assignment: CDR1 MNHEY and CDR2 SMNVEV (reference sequence). This CDR3 comprises 15 residues. The CDR3 nucleotides are TGTGCCAGCAGTTTATCGCGGGTGCTAAGCACTGAAGCTTTCTTT. Translating it yields CASSLSRVLSTEAFF.